A single sample gave rise to the 11 T cell receptor beta chains below, sequenced in a study of cytomegalovirus exposure and HLA in healthy donors. Both 60 Vbeta primers and 13 Jbeta primers went into the PCR. Clones were sequenced by immunoSEQ multiplex PCR, and TCRdb holds only the in-frame ones, with some missing. The data show 150,000 to 180,000 clones, 80% seen once. Specimen: PBMCs. Receptors were obtained from a man aged 25 to 40 in good health and CMV-seropositive.

This clone appeared a single time. The chain is built from TRBV27 and TRBJ1-3; TRBD1 might be the D (6 bases). From germline, CDR1 is MNHEY and CDR2 SMNVEV (reference sequence). The CDR3 is 15 amino acids. V was shortened by 2 bases and J by 4 bases, with 12 bases between the two germline ends. CDR3 DNA sequence: TGTGCCAGCAGTTTAGCGGGGGGCCAAGGAAACACCATATATTTT. It yields the protein CASSLAGGQGNTIYF.

This rearrangement joins TRBV9 to TRBJ1-3; TRBD1 is a possible D gene (5 bases). V lost 3 bases and J lost 4, with 17 bases in between. The CDR3 has 16 residues. The germline V gene has CDR1 SGDLS and CDR2 YYNGEE. This chain's CDR3 is CASSALAGGTGNTIYF. The DNA of the CDR3 is TGTGCCAGCAGCGCCCTCGCGGGGGGGACGGGAAACACCATATATTTT.

V is TRBV5-4 and J is TRBJ2-5, with 10 nucleotides matching TRBD1. V lost 5 bases to trimming and J lost 1 base; unmatched junction nucleotides: 11. In germline, CDR1 is SGHNT, CDR2 YYREEE (reference sequence). This CDR3 is 17 amino acids long. Here the CDR3 reads CASSPGTGVNLQETQYF. Written as DNA, the CDR3 is TGTGCCAGCAGTCCCGGGACAGGGGTTAACCTCCAAGAGACCCAGTACTTC.

The V and J genes are TRBV28 and TRBJ1-5; weak D call: TRBD1 (6 bases). The CDR3 is 16 residues long. Between the trimmed V and J ends, which lost 4 bases and 2 bases, there was a span of 15 bases. Germline V CDR1 and CDR2: MDHEN, SYDVKM. For the CDR3, the DNA is TGTGCCAGCAGTTCGATGAAACAGGGTCGCAATCAGCCCCAGCATTTT. Its protein product is CASSSMKQGRNQPQHF. The full variable domain, completed using reference TRBV28 and TRBJ1-5, is DVKVTQSSRYLVKRTGEKVFLECVQDMDHENMFWYRQDPGLGLRLIYFSYDVKMKEKGDIPEGYSVSREKKERFSLILESASTNQTSMYLCASSSMKQGRNQPQHFGDGTRLSIL.

This chain links TRBV5-4 with TRBJ2-5, with a weak D call TRBD1 (6 bases). Near its end, the DNA agrees better with TRBJ2-7, so the J call may be wrong. The germline V gene has CDR1 SGHNT and CDR2 YYREEE (reference sequence). The CDR3 loop spans 14 amino acids. CDR3 nucleotides: TGTGCCAGCAGCCCAGACAGGAATTCCTACGAGCAGTACTTC. Its translation is CASSPDRNSYEQYF.

J is TRBJ2-2 and V is TRBV1; the table calls TRBD2, which could not be checked here. TRBV1 has pseudogene status. The CDR3 has 14 amino acids. This CDR3 reads CTKEAGAGTGELFF. In nucleotides, the CDR3 is TGCACCAAGGAAGCGGGAGCAGGCACCGGGGAGCTGTTTTTT.

This chain connects TRBV25-1 to TRBJ2-7, with TRBD2 as a possible D gene (7 bases). The CDR3 extends over 14 amino acids. The V and J ends lost 3 bases and 6 bases respectively, with 15 bases between them. Looked up from germline, CDR1 is MGHDK and CDR2 is SYGVNS. Here the CDR3 DNA reads TGTGCCAGCAGTGATCGCCACCGGGGGGCCGAGCAGTACTTC. It translates to CASSDRHRGAEQYF.

The genes are TRBV25-1 and TRBJ1-3; possibly TRBD1 for D (5 bases). The V gene lost 3 bases and the J gene lost 2 bases, with 11 bases spanning the gap. The CDR3 runs to 15 residues. Looked up from germline, CDR1 is MGHDK and CDR2 is SYGVNS. DNA of the CDR3: TGTGCCAGCAGTGAGGCAGGGTTTGCTGGAAACACCATATATTTT. Protein: CASSEAGFAGNTIYF.

The CDR3 spells CASSLDILNYEQYF. CDR3 bases: TGTGCCAGCAGCTTAGACATCCTGAACTACGAGCAGTACTTC. The rearrangement joins TRBV7-2 to TRBJ2-7; D gene uncertain. The CDR3 has 14 residues. Trimming cost V 1 base and J 3 bases, with 10 bases left between them. CDR1 and CDR2 (germline): SGHTA, FQGNSA.

This clone was seen a few times. V gene TRBV28 combines with J gene TRBJ1-5; TRBD1 matches at 7 bases. The V gene end was trimmed by 2 bases and the J gene end by 9 bases; junction bases not matched to a gene: 7. The CDR3 totals 14 residues. The germline V gene has CDR1 MDHEN and CDR2 SYDVKM. The CDR3 spells CASSLDRVGMPQHF. The CDR3 nucleotides read TGTGCCAGCAGTTTAGACAGGGTGGGTATGCCCCAGCATTTT. The variable domain in full, completed from reference TRBV28 and TRBJ1-5, reads DVKVTQSSRYLVKRTGEKVFLECVQDMDHENMFWYRQDPGLGLRLIYFSYDVKMKEKGDIPEGYSVSREKKERFSLILESASTNQTSMYLCASSLDRVGMPQHFGDGTRLSIL.

With regard to this clone: At one end, the junction sequence differs from germline, possibly due to a read error. The chain is built from TRBV30 and TRBJ2-6, with D perhaps matching TRBD1 (5 bases). This CDR3 contains 16 residues. CDR1 and CDR2 (germline): GTSNPN, SVGIG (reference sequence). The CDR3 region has the DNA TGTGCCTGGAGTAGAAGGCCCGCAACTGGGGCCAACGTCCCGACTTTC. Amino acid sequence: CAWSRRPATGANVPTF.